A single sample is the source of the 17 T cell receptor beta chains below, sequenced in a study of siplizumab effects on memory and regulatory T cells. Data came from immunoSEQ multiplex PCR; TCRdb stores just in-frame clones and leaves some out. Of over 85,000 clones in the sample, just under 95% were seen once. Sequencing input: CD4+ T cells sorted from blood. Source of these receptors: a human donor in good health.

This clone appeared a single time. The V gene is TRBV6-1, the J gene TRBJ2-7; 9 positions agree with TRBD2. The ends lost 6 bases at V and 3 bases at J; junction bases unmatched: 9. Germline V gives CDR1 MNHNS, CDR2 SASEGT. The CDR3 spans 15 residues. The CDR3 DNA follows: TGTGCCAGCAGCGAAACCGGGACTAGCAGCTACGAGCAGTACTTC. Amino acid sequence: CASSETGTSSYEQYF.

The chain has TRBV29-1 and TRBJ2-7, with D uncertain. Trimming pared 0 bases from V and 4 bases from J, leaving 4 bases between. CDR3 length: 11 residues. In germline, CDR1 is SQVTM, CDR2 ANQGSEA. CDR3 sequence (DNA): TGCAGCGTTGAAGAAGGATACGAGCAGTACTTC. Translated: CSVEEGYEQYF.

This clone was observed a single time. J is TRBJ2-7 and V is TRBV6-6; the match to TRBD2 covers 7 bases. The J segment lost 0 bases and the V segment lost 2 bases, leaving 7 bases of the junction unmatched. This CDR3 region has 16 residues. Germline loops: CDR1 MNHNY, CDR2 SVGAGI (reference sequence). The CDR3 nucleotides are TGTGCCAGCAGTTACGGGGAGGGCAGGGCCTCCTACGAGCAGTACTTC. This translates into CASSYGEGRASYEQYF.

The chain carries TRBV6-1 and TRBJ1-2; D remains ambiguous. The CDR3 loop spans 13 amino acids. CDR1 is MNHNS, CDR2 SASEGT, per germline. V gave up 5 bases and J gave up 4 bases, with 11 bases separating them. The CDR3 DNA is TGTGCCAGCAGTTCTACACCCATCTATGGCTACACCTTC. It translates to CASSSTPIYGYTF.

This rearrangement joins TRBV4-1 to TRBJ1-1; no definite D call. The CDR3 is made up of 16 amino acids. The V and J ends lost 0 bases and 3 bases respectively, with 14 bases between them. The germline CDR1 and CDR2 sequences are MGHRA and YSYEKL. CDR3 residues: CASSQDPRDGDTEAFF. Written as DNA, the CDR3 is TGCGCCAGCAGCCAAGACCCCCGAGATGGCGACACTGAAGCTTTCTTT.

The rearrangement links TRBV5-1 to TRBJ2-1; D is undetermined. The V gene's germline CDR1 is SGHRS and CDR2 YFSETQ. V lost 4 bases and J 6 bases, leaving 14 bases between the germline ends. The CDR3 loop spans 14 amino acids. The CDR3 DNA sequence: TGCGCCAGCAGCAAAATGGTATTACTCAATGAGCAGTTCTTC. As protein: CASSKMVLLNEQFF.

The chain recombines TRBV6-5 with TRBJ1-2; TRBD1 is a possible D gene (5 bases). This CDR3 is 16 amino acids long. Trimming left V 0 bases short and J 4 bases short, with 15 bases between. Germline values: CDR1 MNHEY, CDR2 SVGAGI. The DNA of the CDR3 is TGTGCCAGCAGTTACTCGGGACGGAAGATTTCCTATGGCTACACCTTC. Residues: CASSYSGRKISYGYTF.

The chain joins TRBV5-4 to TRBJ2-3; D remains ambiguous. CDR1 and CDR2 from the germline V gene are SGHNT and YYREEE (reference sequence). The germline V and J ends were trimmed by 2 bases and 4 bases, with 8 bases remaining between them. The CDR3 consists of 13 residues. The CDR3 loop reads CASSLPHADTQYF. CDR3 nucleotide sequence: TGTGCCAGCAGCTTACCCCACGCAGATACGCAGTATTTT.

The V gene is TRBV9, the J gene TRBJ1-1; TRBD1 agrees at 7 bases. CDR3 length: 17 residues. Per germline, CDR1 SGDLS and CDR2 YYNGEE. J gave up 5 bases and V 0 bases, and 13 bases lay outside the gene matches. In nucleotides, the CDR3 is TGTGCCAGCAGCGTAGTAGTGAGTCGGGACAGCTATACTGAAGCTTTCTTT. Translation gives CASSVVVSRDSYTEAFF.

This chain links TRBV11-2 with TRBJ1-4, with D possibly being TRBD1 (6 bases). Germline-derived CDR1 and CDR2 are SGHAT and FQNNGV. Trimming pared 5 bases from V and 5 bases from J, leaving 15 bases between. This CDR3 region has 15 residues. CDR3 in amino acids: CASSLGTYQNEKLFF. The DNA of the CDR3 is TGTGCCAGCAGCCTAGGGACATACCAAAATGAAAAACTGTTTTTT.

The chain carries TRBV6-5 and TRBJ1-2; tentative D call: TRBD1 (5 bases). The CDR3 loop spans 13 amino acids. V dropped 5 bases and J dropped 4 bases, with 11 bases sitting between them. Per the germline V gene, CDR1 is MNHEY and CDR2 is SVGAGI. The CDR3 spells CASSAGPSYGYTF. As DNA, the CDR3 is TGTGCCAGCAGTGCGGGGCCTTCCTATGGCTACACCTTC.

This CDR3 reads CASSQGTSRDTQYF. CDR3 in DNA: TGTGCCAGCAGCCAAGGTACTTCACGGGATACGCAGTATTTT. The chain joins TRBV4-2 to TRBJ2-3; D remains ambiguous. The germline gives CDR1 LGHNA, CDR2 YNFKEQ. Trimming stripped 1 base from V and 6 bases from J, with 11 bases between. There are 14 residues in the CDR3.

The chain carries TRBV2 and TRBJ1-6, with 7 bases lining up with TRBD1. Germline values: CDR1 SNHLY, CDR2 FYNNEI. CDR3 length: 18 amino acids. V shed 0 bases and J 9 bases; nucleotides not matched to a gene: 14. The CDR3 reads CASSEAHNAGTAGSPLHF. CDR3 bases: TGTGCCAGCAGTGAAGCGCACAATGCCGGGACAGCAGGTTCACCCCTCCACTTT. Drawing the rest from reference TRBV2 and TRBJ1-6, the complete variable domain is EPEVTQTPSHQVTQMGQEVILRCVPISNHLYFYWYRQILGQKVEFLVSFYNNEISEKSEIFDDQFSVERPDGSNFTLKIRSTKLEDSAMYFCASSEAHNAGTAGSPLHFGNGTRLTVT.

J is TRBJ2-7 and V is TRBV6-1; the match to TRBD2 covers 11 bases. V dropped 1 base and J dropped 6; count of bases not matched to a gene: 5. The length of the CDR3 is 15 residues. CDR1 is MNHNS and CDR2 is SASEGT in the germline V gene. The CDR3 DNA follows: TGTGCCAGCAGTGAAGTCACTAGCGGGAGCCTCGAGCAGTACTTC. Translated: CASSEVTSGSLEQYF.

This chain connects TRBV7-3 to TRBJ2-1, with 9 bases fitting TRBD2. There are 15 residues in the CDR3. Germline CDR1 and CDR2: SGHTA and FQGTGA. J lost 3 bases, V lost 5 bases, and 5 bases had no gene match. The CDR3 here is CASSPTSGRYNEQFF. In DNA form, the CDR3 reads TGTGCCAGCAGCCCCACTAGCGGGCGCTACAATGAGCAGTTCTTC.

The rearrangement links TRBV5-4 to TRBJ2-1, with a weak D call TRBD1 (8 bases). The CDR3 spans 15 residues. V was pared by 1 base and J by 4 bases, with 12 bases between. Germline CDR1 and CDR2: SGHNT and YYREEE (reference sequence). The CDR3 sequence: CASSLNRGGYNEQFF. The CDR3 DNA sequence: TGTGCCAGCAGCTTGAACAGGGGGGGATACAATGAGCAGTTCTTC. Full variable domain (rest looked up from reference TRBV5-4 and TRBJ2-1): ETGVTQSPTHLIKTRGQQVTLRCSSQSGHNTVSWYQQALGQGPQFIFQYYREEENGRGNFPPRFSGLQFPNYSSELNVNALELDDSALYLCASSLNRGGYNEQFFGPGTRLTVL.

The chain links TRBV7-2 to TRBJ1-5; no firm D call. Germline CDR1 is SGHTA and CDR2 is FQGNSA. The V end was cut by 5 bases, the J end by 5 bases, with 10 bases between. The CDR3 consists of 13 residues. The CDR3 loop reads CASSKRGDQPQHF. The CDR3, as DNA: TGTGCCAGCAGCAAACGAGGAGATCAGCCCCAGCATTTT.